A single sample is the source of the 19 T cell receptor beta chains below, sequenced in a study of T-cell memory formation after mild COVID-19. MiXCR, applied by TCRdb to the 5' RACE reads, yields one record per CDR3 protein. The sample shows fewer than 350,000 distinct CDR3 sequences, over 11% of them seen only once. Specimen: PBMCs or a T cell subset sorted from them (not recorded which). The source is a man younger than 30 who had mild COVID-19 (a few samples of this study predate the infection). Cell type and time point are not known.

In this sample, this clonotype turned up a few times. The V gene is TRBV20-1, the J gene TRBJ1-1, with no clear D. This CDR3 has 14 residues. The germline gives CDR1 DFQATT, CDR2 SNEGSKA (reference sequence). The V gene lost 0 bases and the J gene lost 1 base, with 9 bases spanning the gap. CDR3 residues: CSARDWEGNTEAFF. The CDR3 DNA is TGCAGTGCTAGAGATTGGGAAGGGAACACTGAAGCTTTCTTT.

There are a few counts of this clonotype. The chain couples TRBV7-9 to TRBJ2-1; D remains unclear. CDR1 SEHNR and CDR2 FQNEAQ come from the germline V gene (reference sequence). Between the trimmed V and J ends, which lost 5 bases and 3 bases, there was a span of 17 bases. This CDR3 is built from 16 residues. The CDR3: CASSLVGHPLYNEQFF. In nucleotides, the CDR3 is TGTGCCAGCAGCCTCGTGGGCCATCCCCTCTACAATGAGCAGTTCTTC. Complete variable domain (other parts from reference TRBV7-9 and TRBJ2-1): DTGVSQNPRHKITKRGQNVTFRCDPISEHNRLYWYRQTLGQGPEFLTYFQNEAQLEKSRLLSDRFSAERPKGSFSTLEIQRTEQGDSAMYLCASSLVGHPLYNEQFFGPGTRLTVL.

For this clonotype: A much more abundant neighbour one base away suggests this may be a read error. V is TRBV3-1 and J is TRBJ2-7; tentative D call: TRBD1 (6 bases). CDR1 and CDR2 from the germline V gene are LGHDT and YNNKEL (reference sequence). This CDR3 is built from 13 residues. Written as DNA, the CDR3 is TGTGCCAGCAGCCAAGGTGGGGGCTACGAGCAGTGCTTC. As protein: CASSQGGGYEQCF.

V usage is TRBV5-1 and J usage is TRBJ2-2; TRBD1 might be the D (6 bases). Deletions cut 0 bases from V and 6 bases from J, with 9 bases between. Germline lookup yields CDR1 SGHRS and CDR2 YFSETQ. This CDR3 comprises 14 residues. CDR3 DNA sequence: TGCGCCAGCAGCTTGGAAGGGGGTTCCGGGGAGCTGTTTTTT. It codes for CASSLEGGSGELFF.

This clonotype was seen a few times. The chain combines TRBV5-1 with TRBJ2-5, with 7 bases aligning to TRBD1. The ends lost 4 bases at V and 2 bases at J; junction bases unmatched: 17. Per germline, CDR1 SGHRS and CDR2 YFSETQ. The CDR3 loop spans 18 amino acids. The CDR3 protein is CASSPALSTGVSQETQYF. The CDR3 DNA reads TGCGCCAGCAGCCCCGCCTTATCTACAGGGGTGTCACAAGAGACCCAGTACTTC. The whole variable domain, filled in from reference TRBV5-1 and TRBJ2-5, reads KAGVTQTPRYLIKTRGQQVTLSCSPISGHRSVSWYQQTPGQGLQFLFEYFSETQRNKGNFPGRFSGRQFSNSRSEMNVSTLELGDSALYLCASSPALSTGVSQETQYFGPGTRLLVL.

This clonotype was seen a handful of times. This sequence joins TRBV20-1 and TRBJ2-1, with D perhaps matching TRBD1 or TRBD2 (6 bases each). CDR1 and CDR2 (germline): DFQATT, SNEGSKA (reference sequence). The CDR3 consists of 16 residues. V lost 4 bases, J lost 0 bases, and 16 bases lay in between. Here the CDR3 DNA reads TGCAGTGCTACCCCTACGGGGGCCCCCTCCTACAATGAGCAGTTCTTC. Protein product: CSATPTGAPSYNEQFF.

This rearrangement joins TRBV9 to TRBJ1-1; a possible D gene is TRBD1 (5 bases). The CDR3 spans 14 residues. Looked up from germline, CDR1 is SGDLS and CDR2 is YYNGEE. The ends were cut back, 0 bases at V and 5 bases at J, with 11 bases in the middle. CDR3 sequence reads: CASSVAGVFTEAFF. The CDR3 region has the DNA TGTGCCAGCAGCGTAGCGGGGGTCTTTACTGAAGCTTTCTTT.

V usage is TRBV27 and J usage is TRBJ1-1; TRBD1 matches 8 bases. The V and J ends lost 6 bases and 1 base, in that order; junction bases with no gene match: 10. The V gene's germline CDR1 is MNHEY and CDR2 SMNVEV (reference sequence). This CDR3 comprises 16 residues. CDR3 sequence: CASRESPGGTNTEAFF. The CDR3 DNA reads TGTGCCAGCAGAGAAAGTCCAGGGGGCACGAACACTGAAGCTTTCTTT.

V is TRBV27 and J is TRBJ2-3, with D maybe TRBD1 (5 bases). The CDR3 runs 14 residues. CDR1 is MNHEY and CDR2 is SMNVEV in the germline V gene (reference sequence). With 2 bases removed from V and 5 bases from J, the gap between germline ends came to 11 bases. CDR3 nucleotides: TGTGCCAGCAGTTTAAGGGGCAGCTTAGATACGCAGTATTTT. Its protein product is CASSLRGSLDTQYF.

Only a few counts were recorded for this clonotype. The chain is built from TRBV5-5 and TRBJ2-1; tentative D call: TRBD2 (5 bases). Between the trimmed V and J ends, which lost 1 base and 5 bases, there was a span of 13 bases. The CDR3 runs 15 residues. The germline gives CDR1 SGHKS, CDR2 YYEKEE (reference sequence). The CDR3 spells CASSLREAGNNEQFF. The CDR3 DNA is TGTGCCAGCAGCTTGCGGGAAGCAGGAAACAATGAGCAGTTCTTC.

This chain connects TRBV5-1 to TRBJ2-1; D is possibly TRBD1 or TRBD2 (5 bases each). Trimming removed 4 bases from V and 14 bases from J, with 16 bases in between. Germline CDR1 reads SGHRS; CDR2 reads YFSETQ. The CDR3 length is 12 residues. CDR3 bases: TGCGCCAGCAGCCTCGATGGGGGAGAGGAGTTCTTC. This codes for CASSLDGGEEFF.

This clonotype has more than one count but fewer than ten. This chain connects TRBV12-5 to TRBJ2-2; the match to TRBD1 covers 7 bases. V trimming: 7 bases; J trimming: 1 base; junction bases outside the gene matches: 9. CDR1 LGHNT and CDR2 FRNRAP come from the germline V gene. The CDR3 length is 16 residues. The CDR3 sequence: CASALPGQMNTGELFF. The CDR3 region has the DNA TGTGCTAGTGCCCTCCCGGGACAGATGAACACCGGGGAGCTGTTTTTT.

This rearrangement joins TRBV7-9 to TRBJ1-1; D unresolved. The CDR3 spans 13 residues. The germline V gene encodes CDR1 SEHNR and CDR2 FQNEAQ (reference sequence). V was cut by 1 base and J by 6 bases, with 9 bases left in between. The chain's CDR3 is CASSLEVRSEAFF. As DNA, the CDR3 is TGTGCCAGCAGCTTAGAAGTTCGGTCTGAAGCTTTCTTT.

The J gene is TRBJ2-7, the V gene TRBV7-9; D unresolved. Trimming pared 5 bases from V and 6 bases from J, leaving 11 bases between. Germline V gene data show CDR1 as SEHNR and CDR2 as FQNEAQ (reference sequence). The CDR3 is 12 residues long. CDR3 loop: CASSRESPEQYF. The CDR3 nucleotides read TGTGCCAGCAGCCGAGAGAGCCCCGAGCAGTACTTC.

The rearrangement links TRBV28 to TRBJ2-7; tentatively, D is TRBD1 or TRBD2 (5 bases each). V dropped 6 bases and J dropped 7 bases, with 13 bases sitting between them. CDR1 is MDHEN, CDR2 SYDVKM, per germline. The length of the CDR3 is 12 residues. DNA for the CDR3: TGTGCCAGCAGGGCCAGGGAGTCTGAGCAGTACGTC. Translating it yields CASRARESEQYV.

V is TRBV7-3 and J is TRBJ2-2; tentatively, D is TRBD1 (6 bases). Germline V lookup: CDR1 SGHTA, CDR2 FQGTGA. The length of the CDR3 is 14 residues. Between the trimmed V and J ends, which lost 1 base and 7 bases, there was a span of 10 bases. This CDR3 reads CASSLNRADGELFF. DNA of the CDR3: TGTGCCAGCAGCTTAAACAGGGCGGACGGGGAGCTGTTTTTT.

The J gene is TRBJ1-1, the V gene TRBV20-1, with D tentatively TRBD1 (5 bases). Trimming took off 0 bases at V and 6 bases at J, with 11 bases between the two ends. CDR1 is DFQATT and CDR2 is SNEGSKA in the germline V gene (reference sequence). The CDR3 is 13 residues long. The CDR3 is CSARDIQGSEAFF. DNA for the CDR3: TGCAGTGCTAGAGATATTCAGGGCTCTGAAGCTTTCTTT.

This chain links TRBV7-8 with TRBJ2-2; D is undetermined. V was clipped by 3 bases and J by 2 bases, with 10 bases between them. Germline V lookup: CDR1 SGHVS, CDR2 FQNEAQ. The CDR3 runs 15 residues. This chain's CDR3 is CASSLARPNTGELFF. In nucleotides, the CDR3 is TGTGCCAGCAGCTTGGCCAGGCCAAACACCGGGGAGCTGTTTTTT.

The genes are TRBV21-1 and TRBJ2-7. TRBV21-1 is a listed pseudogene. This CDR3 contains 12 residues. Written as DNA, the CDR3 is TGTGCCAGCAGCAATTCTTCCTACGAGCAGTACGTC. Residues: CASSNSSYEQYV.